This TCR beta chain was sequenced for a study of control samples from healthy donors and cancer patients. Concerning this clone itself: The same CDR3 can be traced to other DNA sequences in this sample.

Profiled with immunoSEQ multiplex PCR; TCRdb holds only in-frame clones, not every one. The repertoire holds over 150,000 clones, with approximately 94% as singletons. Germline V CDR1 and CDR2: SGHAT, FQNNGV. The CDR3 length is 12 residues. After removal of 3 bases from V and 8 bases from J, the junction contained 3 bases not matched to a gene. This chain connects TRBV11-2 to TRBJ1-2; 7 positions match TRBD1. This receptor was identified in a man younger than 45 in good health. Source material: blood. The chain's CDR3 is CASSFDREGYTF. Written as DNA, the CDR3 is TGTGCCAGCAGCTTCGACAGGGAAGGCTACACCTTC.